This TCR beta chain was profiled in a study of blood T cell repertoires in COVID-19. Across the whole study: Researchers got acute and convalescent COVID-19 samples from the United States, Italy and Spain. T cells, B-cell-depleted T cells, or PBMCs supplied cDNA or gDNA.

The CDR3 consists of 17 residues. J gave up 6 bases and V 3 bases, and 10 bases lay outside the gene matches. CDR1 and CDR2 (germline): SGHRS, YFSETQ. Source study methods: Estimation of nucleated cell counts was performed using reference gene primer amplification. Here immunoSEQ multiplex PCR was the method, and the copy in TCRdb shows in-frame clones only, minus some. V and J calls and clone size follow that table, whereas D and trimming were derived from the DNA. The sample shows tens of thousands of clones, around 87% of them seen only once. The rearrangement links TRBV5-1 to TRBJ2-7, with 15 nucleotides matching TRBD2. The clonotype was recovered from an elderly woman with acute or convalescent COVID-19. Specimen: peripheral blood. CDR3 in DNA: TGCGCCAGCAGCTCAATAGTTTCGGGACTAGCGGGAGGCGAGCAGTACTTC. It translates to CASSSIVSGLAGGEQYF. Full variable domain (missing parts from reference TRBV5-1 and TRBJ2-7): KAGVTQTPRYLIKTRGQQVTLSCSPISGHRSVSWYQQTPGQGLQFLFEYFSETQRNKGNFPGRFSGRQFSNSRSEMNVSTLELGDSALYLCASSSIVSGLAGGEQYFGPGTRLTVT.